This entry concerns a single T cell receptor beta chain. The antigen remains unidentified. Time point: newly diagnosed, previously untreated cHL patient sample. Comparison came from newly diagnosed, untreated classical Hodgkin lymphoma PBMCs. This CDR3 contains 16 residues. Trimming at V came to 4 bases and at J to 1 base, leaving 6 bases not matched to a gene. The germline V gene has CDR1 SGHRS and CDR2 YFSETQ. The table came from immunoSEQ multiplex PCR; TCRdb's copy has only in-frame clones and leaves some out. The sample carries tens of thousands of clones, over 90% recorded once. This sample stems from a study of PD-1 blockade in classical Hodgkin lymphoma. Study-wide results and limits: Baseline TCR diversity was reportedly lower in newly diagnosed patients than in healthy donors. It was reported as lower still in relapsed/refractory patients. Although disease activity or prior therapy may be involved, causes of the repertoire differences remain undefined.

The clonotype was recovered from a human donor with classical Hodgkin lymphoma. Sample: peripheral blood mononuclear cells (PBMCs). The gene calls are TRBV5-1 and TRBJ2-3; 10 positions match TRBD1. The DNA for the CDR3 is TGCGCCAGCAGCACAGCCGGGACAGGGGGCACAGATACGCAGTATTTT. It specifies CASSTAGTGGTDTQYF.